This T cell receptor beta chain emerged from a study of T cell changes during pregnancy in multiple sclerosis. The repertoire was sequenced with immunoSEQ multiplex PCR; TCRdb's copy has only in-frame clones and lacks some. The sample lists tens of thousands of clones, just over 90% occurring once. This clone was seen just once. The germline V gene encodes CDR1 SGHVS and CDR2 FQNEAQ. V was pared by 5 bases and J by 5 bases, with 16 bases between. This CDR3 is 14 amino acids long. V usage is TRBV7-8 and J usage is TRBJ2-7, with D possibly being TRBD2 (6 bases). This receptor was taken from a female donor with multiple sclerosis, enrolled in a pregnancy study. The source material was peripheral blood, sampled in the third trimester of pregnancy. CDR3 DNA: TGTGCCAGCAGCCTAGTCTCGGGGGTGAACGAGCAGTACTTC. Translation: CASSLVSGVNEQYF.